The rows below give T cell receptor beta chains drawn from one sample of a study of OX40 agonist ivuxolimab in advanced cancers. Using immunoSEQ multiplex PCR, the repertoire was profiled, and TCRdb retains in-frame clones only, with some absent. Among tens of thousands of clones listed, roughly four fifths were seen once. The sequencing here drew on CD4+ or CD8+ T cells sorted from blood, taken in a trial of the OX40 agonist ivuxolimab. Source of these receptors: an adult with an advanced solid tumor such as melanoma, head and neck, liver or kidney cancer. The CDR3 runs from the conserved cysteine through the conserved F or W. Each record gives: CDR3 DNA, CDR3 protein, V gene, D gene, clone size, J gene. The D gene is left open where the match is weak. Size tells how often a clone was seen (once, few, many) or the class of an expanded clone, and some rows leave it out.

TGTGCCAGCAGCTATCGGGGCCGAACATACAATGAGCAGTTCTTC | CASSYRGRTYNEQFF | TRBV11-3 | NA | NA | TRBJ2-1
TGTGCCAGCAGCCCTGACCGGGGGTCGGGTTCACCCCTCCACTTT | CASSPDRGSGSPLHF | TRBV7-8 | NA | NA | TRBJ1-6
TGTGCCAGCAGCTCTTCGGGATGGGAGGACTTC | CASSSSGWEDF | TRBV7-9 | NA | NA | TRBJ2-7
TGCGCCAGCAGCCAAGGTATTGGAGTCCCTGAAGCTTTCTTT | CASSQGIGVPEAFF | TRBV4-1 | NA | NA | TRBJ1-1
TGTGCCAGCAGCCGAGGGGACAGCTACACCGGGGAGCTGTTTTTT | CASSRGDSYTGELFF | TRBV5-4 | TRBD1 | NA | TRBJ2-2
TGTGCCAGCAGCTCTCGGGGCACAGATACGCAGTATTTT | CASSSRGTDTQYF | TRBV5-4 | NA | NA | TRBJ2-3
TGTGCCAGCAGCTTAGCCATGCGACAAGGGAGGGCTTTCTTT | CASSLAMRQGRAFF | TRBV11-1 | NA | NA | TRBJ1-1
TGTGCCAGCAGCACAGACGGGACGGACCAAGAGACCCAGTACTTC | CASSTDGTDQETQYF | TRBV6-5 | NA | NA | TRBJ2-5
TGTGCCAGCAGCGAGTCAGGGGCTGGAAACACCATATATTTT | CASSESGAGNTIYF | TRBV5-4 | NA | NA | TRBJ1-3
TGTGCCAGCAGTATACGAGGGGGACTCGGGGACGAGCAGTACTTC | CASSIRGGLGDEQYF | TRBV6-8 | NA | NA | TRBJ2-7
TGCGCCAGCAGCTTGGCCGGCAGAAGGCAAGAGACCCAGTACTTC | CASSLAGRRQETQYF | TRBV5-1 | NA | NA | TRBJ2-5
TGTGCCAGCAGTTCCACCCCCGGGACAGGGGCCGGGGAGCTGTTTTTT | CASSSTPGTGAGELFF | TRBV11-2 | TRBD1 | NA | TRBJ2-2
TGTGCCAGCAGTGACGGGTACTCTTCATCCCTCTCTGGAAACACCATATATTTT | CASSDGYSSSLSGNTIYF | TRBV2 | NA | NA | TRBJ1-3
TGTGCCAGCAGCTGGGATTCTTACAATTCACCCCTCCACTTT | CASSWDSYNSPLHF | TRBV11-3 | NA | few | TRBJ1-6
TGTGCCAGCAGTGTCACATACTCCTACGAGCAGTACTTC | CASSVTYSYEQYF | TRBV28 | NA | NA | TRBJ2-7
TGTGCCAGCAGCCCTCGGGACAGGGGATCACCCCTCCACTTT | CASSPRDRGSPLHF | TRBV7-8 | TRBD1 | few | TRBJ1-6